A selection of T cell receptor beta chains follows, all from one sample in a study of CD8 T cells in ankylosing spondylitis. One entry per CDR3 protein, called by TCRdb with MiXCR from the 5' RACE reads. The data contain under 150,000 distinct CDR3 sequences, roughly a sixth of them seen just once; the ten biggest clones take up around a third. The sequenced sample consisted of blood, either unsorted or a sorted T cell fraction (not recorded which). All receptors come from a male donor with ankylosing spondylitis. Each CDR3 is given with its conserved first and last residue. Fields, in order: J gene, D gene, V gene, clone size, CDR3 protein, CDR3 DNA. D genes are given only for firm matches. Some rows mark clone size as missing; the rest say once, few, many or name a class of expanded clone.

J: TRBJ2-7; D: TRBD1; V: TRBV5-1; size: many; CDR3: CASRDGQGAYEQYF; DNA: TGCGCCAGCAGGGATGGACAGGGAGCCTACGAGCAGTACTTC
J: TRBJ2-2; D: NA; V: TRBV6-4; size: few; CDR3: CASSDGAGGELFF; DNA: TGTGCCAGCAGTGACGGGGCGGGCGGGGAGCTGTTTTTT
J: TRBJ2-1; D: TRBD2; V: TRBV30; size: NA; CDR3: CAWNLAGVDDEQFF; DNA: TGTGCCTGGAATCTAGCGGGAGTAGACGATGAGCAGTTCTTC
J: TRBJ2-1; D: NA; V: TRBV10-3; size: few; CDR3: CAISETYRSEERRYTDEQFF; DNA: TGTGCCATCAGTGAGACCTACAGGTCCGAGGAGCGGCGGTATACGGATGAGCAGTTCTTC
J: TRBJ2-7; D: NA; V: TRBV28; size: few; CDR3: CASSLGGLGYEQYF; DNA: TGTGCCAGCAGTTTAGGAGGGTTAGGCTACGAGCAGTACTTC
J: TRBJ1-1; D: NA; V: TRBV11-2; size: few; CDR3: CASSHQGLMNTEAFF; DNA: TGTGCCAGCAGCCACCAGGGGCTGATGAACACTGAAGCTTTCTTT
J: TRBJ2-7; D: NA; V: TRBV20-1; size: few; CDR3: CSAHALEPPYEQYF; DNA: TGCAGTGCCCACGCCTTGGAGCCTCCCTACGAGCAGTACTTC
J: TRBJ2-5; D: TRBD2; V: TRBV7-9; size: many; CDR3: CASTQQGLRETQYF; DNA: TGTGCCAGTACCCAGCAGGGACTAAGAGAGACCCAGTACTTC
J: TRBJ1-2; D: TRBD1; V: TRBV7-8; size: NA; CDR3: CASSLFPGTDYGYTF; DNA: TGTGCCAGCAGCTTATTCCCTGGGACAGACTATGGCTACACCTTC
J: TRBJ2-7; D: NA; V: TRBV14; size: few; CDR3: CASSHGRVSSYEQYF; DNA: TGTGCCAGCAGCCACGGAAGGGTTAGCTCCTACGAGCAGTACTTC
J: TRBJ2-2; D: NA; V: TRBV12-3/TRBV12-4; size: few; CDR3: CASLKRGATGELFF; DNA: TGTGCCAGCCTAAAGAGAGGGGCCACCGGGGAGCTGTTTTTT
J: TRBJ2-3; D: NA; V: TRBV7-6; size: few; CDR3: CASSLGGSLDTQYF; DNA: TGTGCCAGCAGCTTAGGTGGTTCCTTGGATACGCAGTATTTT
J: TRBJ1-1; D: NA; V: TRBV29-1; size: NA; CDR3: CSVPGLAEAFF; DNA: TGCAGCGTTCCAGGACTGGCTGAAGCTTTCTTT
J: TRBJ1-6; D: NA; V: TRBV6-2/TRBV6-3; size: NA; CDR3: CASSYTGPRNSPLHF; DNA: TGTGCCAGCAGTTACACGGGCCCGAGGAATTCACCCCTCCACTTT
J: TRBJ2-2; D: NA; V: TRBV12-3/TRBV12-4; size: NA; CDR3: CASSLRRLPGELFF; DNA: TGTGCCAGCAGTTTACGCAGGCTGCCCGGGGAGCTGTTTTTT
J: TRBJ2-7; D: TRBD2; V: TRBV5-1; size: NA; CDR3: CASSPRGLAGDSYEQYF; DNA: TGCGCCAGCAGCCCGAGAGGACTAGCGGGGGACTCCTACGAGCAGTACTTC
J: TRBJ2-7; D: NA; V: TRBV28; size: NA; CDR3: CASSFMTGTYEQYF; DNA: TGTGCCAGCAGTTTTATGACGGGGACCTACGAGCAGTACTTC
J: TRBJ2-6; D: NA; V: TRBV12-3/TRBV12-4; size: NA; CDR3: CASSQPRMSGANVLTF; DNA: TGTGCCAGCAGTCAACCCCGGATGTCTGGGGCCAACGTCCTGACTTTC
J: TRBJ2-1; D: TRBD2; V: TRBV4-1; size: NA; CDR3: CASSQDSAGGRPEQFF; DNA: TGCGCCAGCAGCCAAGATAGTGCGGGAGGTCGCCCCGAGCAGTTCTTC
J: TRBJ2-2; D: NA; V: TRBV4-2; size: NA; CDR3: CASSQEASLGELFF; DNA: TGTGCCAGCAGCCAAGAGGCCTCATTAGGGGAGCTGTTTTTT
J: TRBJ2-2; D: TRBD1; V: TRBV19; size: once; CDR3: CASSMMGTENTGELFF; DNA: TGTGCCAGTAGTATGATGGGGACAGAGAACACCGGGGAGCTGTTTTTT
J: TRBJ2-2; D: NA; V: TRBV7-9; size: few; CDR3: CASSLERELFF; DNA: TGTGCCAGCAGCTTAGAACGGGAGCTGTTTTTT
J: TRBJ2-6; D: NA; V: TRBV29-1; size: many; CDR3: CSVEVWGDSGANVLTF; DNA: TGCAGCGTTGAAGTTTGGGGAGACTCTGGGGCCAACGTCCTGACTTTC
J: TRBJ2-7; D: TRBD2; V: TRBV25-1; size: NA; CDR3: CASSEYGREAVEQYF; DNA: TGTGCCAGCAGTGAATATGGGCGGGAGGCTGTTGAGCAGTACTTC
J: TRBJ2-2; D: TRBD1; V: TRBV27; size: few; CDR3: CASSSQGLGELFF; DNA: TGTGCCAGCAGTTCACAGGGGCTCGGGGAGCTGTTTTTT